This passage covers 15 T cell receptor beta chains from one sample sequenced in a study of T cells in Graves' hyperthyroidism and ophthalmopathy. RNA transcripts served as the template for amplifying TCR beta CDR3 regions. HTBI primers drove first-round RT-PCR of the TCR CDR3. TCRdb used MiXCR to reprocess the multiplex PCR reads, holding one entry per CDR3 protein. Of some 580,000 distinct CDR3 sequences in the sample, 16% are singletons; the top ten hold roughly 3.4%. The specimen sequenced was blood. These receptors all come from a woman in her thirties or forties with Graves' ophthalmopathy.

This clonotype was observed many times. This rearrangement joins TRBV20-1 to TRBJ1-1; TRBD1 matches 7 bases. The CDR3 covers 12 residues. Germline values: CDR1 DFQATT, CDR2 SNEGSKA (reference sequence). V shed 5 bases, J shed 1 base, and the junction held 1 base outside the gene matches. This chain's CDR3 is CSAGTANTEAFF. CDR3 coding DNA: TGCAGTGCTGGGACAGCGAACACTGAAGCTTTCTTT.

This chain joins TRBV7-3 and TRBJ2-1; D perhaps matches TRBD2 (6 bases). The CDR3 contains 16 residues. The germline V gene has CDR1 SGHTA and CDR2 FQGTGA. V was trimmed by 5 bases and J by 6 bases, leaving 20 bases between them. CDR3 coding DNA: TGTGCCAGCAGCCCAAACCCCGGGACTGCCCGCAATGAGCAGTTCTTC. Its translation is CASSPNPGTARNEQFF.

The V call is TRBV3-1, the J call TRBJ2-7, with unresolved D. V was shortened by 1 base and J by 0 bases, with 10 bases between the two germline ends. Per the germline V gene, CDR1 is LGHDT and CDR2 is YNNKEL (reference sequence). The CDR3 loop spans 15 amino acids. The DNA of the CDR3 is TGTGCCAGCAGCCAAGGAAAGGCATTCTCCTACGAGCAGTACTTC. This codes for CASSQGKAFSYEQYF.

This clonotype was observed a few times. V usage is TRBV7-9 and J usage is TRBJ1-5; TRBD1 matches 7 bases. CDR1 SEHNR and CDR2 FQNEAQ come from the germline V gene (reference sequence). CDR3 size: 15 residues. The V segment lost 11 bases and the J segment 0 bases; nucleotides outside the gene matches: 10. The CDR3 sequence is CAGWERGHSNQPQHF. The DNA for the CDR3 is TGTGCCGGATGGGAAAGGGGGCATAGCAATCAGCCCCAGCATTTT.

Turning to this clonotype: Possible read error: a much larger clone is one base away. The CDR3 DNA reads TGTGCCAGCAGCTTAGGGAGGGGGTCCGATGGCTACACCTTC. Its protein is CASSLGRGSDGYTF. The rearrangement joins TRBV7-9 to TRBJ1-2; TRBD1 might be the D (6 bases). The CDR3 totals 14 residues. V lost 1 base to trimming and J lost 6 bases, with 12 bases between them. CDR1 is SEHNR, CDR2 FQNEAQ, per germline (reference sequence).

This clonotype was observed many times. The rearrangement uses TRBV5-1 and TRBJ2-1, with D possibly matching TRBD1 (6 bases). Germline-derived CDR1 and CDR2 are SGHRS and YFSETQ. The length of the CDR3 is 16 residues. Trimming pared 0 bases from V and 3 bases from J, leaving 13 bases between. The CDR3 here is CASSLAGTLNYNEQFF. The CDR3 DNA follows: TGCGCCAGCAGCTTGGCCGGGACACTGAACTACAATGAGCAGTTCTTC.

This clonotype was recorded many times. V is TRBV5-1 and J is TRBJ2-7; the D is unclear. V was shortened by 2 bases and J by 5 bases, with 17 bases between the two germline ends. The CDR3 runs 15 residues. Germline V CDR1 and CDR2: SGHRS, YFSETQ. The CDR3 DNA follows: TGCGCCAGCAGCTTATCGGACGCCCAGCGCGACGAGCAGTACTTC. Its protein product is CASSLSDAQRDEQYF.

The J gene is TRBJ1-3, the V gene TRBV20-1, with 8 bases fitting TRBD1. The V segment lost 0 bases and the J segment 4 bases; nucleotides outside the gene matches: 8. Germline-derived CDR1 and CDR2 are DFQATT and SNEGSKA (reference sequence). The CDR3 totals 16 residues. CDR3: CSARDRQGARGNTIYF. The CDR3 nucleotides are TGCAGTGCTAGAGATCGGCAGGGGGCGCGGGGAAACACCATATATTTT.

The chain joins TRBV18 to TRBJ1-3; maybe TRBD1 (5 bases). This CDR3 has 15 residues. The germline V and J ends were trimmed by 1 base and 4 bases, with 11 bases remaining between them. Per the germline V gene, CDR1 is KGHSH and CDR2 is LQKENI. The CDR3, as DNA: TGTGCCAGCTCACCACGAGGGAGGGACGGAAACACCATATATTTT. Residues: CASSPRGRDGNTIYF.

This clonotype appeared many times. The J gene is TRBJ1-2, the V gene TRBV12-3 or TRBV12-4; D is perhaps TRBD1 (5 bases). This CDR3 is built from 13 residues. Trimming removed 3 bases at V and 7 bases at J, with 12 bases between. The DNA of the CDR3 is TGTGCCAGCAGTTTTAACGTGGGGGTTGGCTACACCTTC. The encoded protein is CASSFNVGVGYTF.

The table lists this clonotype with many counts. The chain's CDR3 is CARGPPEPANYGYTF. CDR3 DNA: TGTGCCAGAGGCCCACCGGAGCCAGCTAACTATGGCTACACCTTC. V and J are TRBV2 and TRBJ1-2; D remains unclear. CDR3 length: 15 amino acids. V lost 9 bases and J lost 0, with 17 bases in between. Germline V gene sequence: CDR1 SNHLY, CDR2 FYNNEI.

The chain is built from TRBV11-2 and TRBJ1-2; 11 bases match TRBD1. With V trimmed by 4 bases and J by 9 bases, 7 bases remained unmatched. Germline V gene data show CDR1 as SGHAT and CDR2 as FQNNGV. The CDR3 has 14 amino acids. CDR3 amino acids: CASSSQGQGVRYTF. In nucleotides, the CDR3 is TGTGCCAGCAGCTCACAGGGACAGGGGGTTCGCTACACCTTC.

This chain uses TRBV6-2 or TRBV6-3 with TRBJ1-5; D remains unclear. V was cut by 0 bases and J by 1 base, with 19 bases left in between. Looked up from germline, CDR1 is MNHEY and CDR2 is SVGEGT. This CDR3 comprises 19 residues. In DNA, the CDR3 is TGTGCCAGCAGTTACTCGGACTGGGTTTCAGGTGGAAGCAATCAGCCCCAGCATTTT. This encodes CASSYSDWVSGGSNQPQHF.

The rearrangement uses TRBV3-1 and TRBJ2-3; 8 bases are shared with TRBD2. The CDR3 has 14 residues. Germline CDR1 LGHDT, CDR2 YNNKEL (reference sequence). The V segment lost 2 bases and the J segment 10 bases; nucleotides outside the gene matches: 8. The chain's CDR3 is CASSQRTSWVAQYF. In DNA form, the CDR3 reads TGTGCCAGCAGCCAAAGGACTAGCTGGGTTGCGCAGTATTTT.

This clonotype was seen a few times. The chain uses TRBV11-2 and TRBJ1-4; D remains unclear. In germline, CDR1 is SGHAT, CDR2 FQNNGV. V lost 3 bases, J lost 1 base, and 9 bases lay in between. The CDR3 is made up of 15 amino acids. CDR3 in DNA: TGTGCCAGCAGCTTTCGGGCCGGAACTAATGAAAAACTGTTTTTT. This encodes CASSFRAGTNEKLFF.